This T cell receptor beta chain was sequenced for a study of early T cells in non-severe SARS-CoV-2 infection. CDR1 and CDR2 (germline): SGHVS, FQNEAQ. The CDR3 is 13 residues long. Germline trimming cut 3 bases from V and 7 bases from J; bases unmatched to any gene: 5. TCRdb re-called the 5' RACE reads with MiXCR, one entry per CDR3 protein. This sample has about 35,000 distinct CDR3 sequences, with more than 5% found just once. Sequenced: whole blood. This clonotype originated in an adult who was a healthcare worker with PCR-confirmed SARS-CoV-2 infection or an uninfected control (not recorded which). The chain carries TRBV7-8 and TRBJ1-2; 7 positions agree with TRBD1. CDR3: CASSFYGQAGYTF. The CDR3 nucleotides are TGTGCCAGCAGCTTCTACGGACAGGCTGGCTACACCTTC.